This is a list of T cell receptor beta chains from one sample in a study of identical twins. A single record per CDR3 protein comes from TCRdb applying MiXCR to the 5' RACE reads. The table has around 680,000 distinct CDR3 sequences, about 9.4% seen once. These data were likewise used in another study, on yellow fever vaccine responses in identical twins.

What was sequenced was PBMCs. Every receptor here comes from a woman between 18 and 30 years old in good health. Each CDR3 is given with its conserved first and last residue. D genes are given only for firm matches. Rows give clone size only sometimes, using once, few, many, or a class for an expanded clone.

D gene | clone size | J gene | V gene | CDR3 protein | CDR3 DNA
NA | few | TRBJ1-2 | TRBV30 | CAWSVEHGYTF | TGTGCCTGGAGTGTCGAGCATGGCTACACCTTC
NA | NA | TRBJ2-7 | TRBV10-2 | CASSPMQDTTYEQYF | TGCGCCAGCAGTCCGATGCAGGACACAACCTACGAGCAGTACTTC
NA | few | TRBJ2-7 | TRBV20-1 | CSARGRVYEQYF | TGCAGTGCTAGAGGCAGGGTTTACGAGCAGTACTTC
NA | many | TRBJ2-7 | TRBV20-1 | CSARDLFSQRPSSSYEQYF | TGCAGTGCTAGAGATCTCTTCTCCCAGCGTCCCTCTAGCTCCTACGAGCAGTACTTC
NA | many | TRBJ2-3 | TRBV20-1 | CSAPSGGTGDTQYF | TGCAGTGCCCCTTCTGGGGGGACTGGTGATACGCAGTATTTT
TRBD2 | few | TRBJ2-2 | TRBV20-1 | CSARRTSAPNTGELFF | TGCAGTGCTAGACGGACTAGCGCACCGAACACCGGGGAGCTGTTTTTT
TRBD1 | many | TRBJ1-1 | TRBV5-1 | CASTHDRVGGAEAFF | TGCGCCAGCACCCACGACAGGGTTGGTGGCGCTGAAGCTTTCTTT
TRBD1 | many | TRBJ2-7 | TRBV18 | CASSPGQGEQYF | TGTGCCAGCTCACCCGGACAGGGCGAGCAGTACTTC
NA | NA | TRBJ2-3 | TRBV20-1 | CSASVTGGTDTQYF | TGCAGTGCCTCTGTGACGGGGGGCACAGATACGCAGTATTTT
TRBD1 | NA | TRBJ2-1 | TRBV6-5 | CASSYSRTGRQDSLNEQFF | TGTGCCAGCAGTTACTCGAGGACAGGGAGACAAGACTCATTGAATGAGCAGTTCTTC
TRBD1 | many | TRBJ2-7 | TRBV2 | CASSDRDRGIYEQYF | TGTGCCAGCAGTGACCGGGACAGGGGGATCTACGAGCAGTACTTC
NA | NA | TRBJ2-6 | TRBV2 | CASRDNPGWANVLTF | TGTGCCAGCAGGGACAATCCCGGCTGGGCCAACGTCCTGACTTTC
NA | NA | TRBJ2-3 | TRBV28 | CASSEWRTESTDTQYF | TGTGCCAGCAGCGAATGGAGGACTGAGAGCACAGATACGCAGTATTTT
TRBD2 | NA | TRBJ2-7 | TRBV7-9 | CASSSNKGLAGEQYF | TGTGCCAGCAGCTCCAACAAAGGACTAGCGGGCGAGCAGTACTTC
NA | few | TRBJ2-5 | TRBV7-2 | CASSAPAGRREETQYF | TGTGCCAGCAGCGCCCCCGCCGGACGGAGAGAAGAGACCCAGTACTTC
NA | few | TRBJ2-2 | TRBV12-3/TRBV12-4 | CASRLGGNTGELFF | TGTGCCAGCAGACTGGGGGGGAACACCGGGGAGCTGTTTTTT
TRBD1 | NA | TRBJ2-1 | TRBV27 | CASSLGQRPYNEQFF | TGTGCCAGCAGTTTGGGACAGCGGCCCTACAATGAGCAGTTCTTC
NA | few | TRBJ1-1 | TRBV5-6 | CASSRDIRFTEAFF | TGTGCCAGCAGCCGGGACATTCGTTTCACTGAAGCTTTCTTT
TRBD1 | few | TRBJ2-1 | TRBV5-6 | CASSLIRDSSYNEQFF | TGTGCCAGCAGCTTGATCCGGGACAGCTCCTACAATGAGCAGTTCTTC
TRBD2 | NA | TRBJ2-7 | TRBV2 | CASTEGLAGSPYEQYF | TGTGCCAGCACTGAGGGACTAGCGGGGAGTCCCTACGAGCAGTACTTC
NA | few | TRBJ2-7 | TRBV6-1 | CASYQVGPPYEQYF | TGTGCCAGCTATCAAGTCGGTCCCCCCTACGAGCAGTACTTC
NA | many | TRBJ1-1 | TRBV7-9 | CASSSPGLGNTEAFF | TGTGCCAGCAGCTCGCCAGGGTTAGGGAACACTGAAGCTTTCTTT